The 20 T cell receptor beta chains listed next were all sequenced from one sample in a study of blood T cell repertoires in COVID-19. Method: immunoSEQ multiplex PCR; TCRdb's copy keeps in-frame clones and lacks some. The table shows approximately 93,000 clones, with approximately 79% occurring only once. The source material was peripheral blood. These TCRs come from a man in his 70s with COVID-19, enrolled during active disease.

V usage is TRBV29-1 and J usage is TRBJ2-1, with a weak D call TRBD2 (5 bases). Germline V gives CDR1 SQVTM, CDR2 ANQGSEA. The CDR3 is made up of 11 amino acids. V lost 4 bases, J lost 13 bases, and 14 bases lay in between. Here the CDR3 DNA reads TGCAGCGTTGGGGCCCTGAGGGAACAGTTCTTC. Translating gives CSVGALREQFF.

The CDR3 region is CASSLQAPETQYF. In nucleotides, the CDR3 is TGTGCCAGCAGCTTACAGGCCCCGGAGACCCAGTACTTC. The gene calls are TRBV28 and TRBJ2-5, with D possibly matching TRBD1 (5 bases). This CDR3 is built from 13 residues. V lost 6 bases to trimming and J lost 5 bases, with 13 bases between them. Per the germline V gene, CDR1 is MDHEN and CDR2 is SYDVKM.

The chain links TRBV20-1 to TRBJ1-1; D is undetermined. CDR1 is DFQATT and CDR2 is SNEGSKA in the germline V gene (reference sequence). V was trimmed by 0 bases and J by 5 bases, leaving 4 bases between them. The CDR3 spans 11 residues. CDR3 sequence (DNA): TGCAGTGCTAGAGACAGGACTGAAGCTTTCTTT. As protein: CSARDRTEAFF.

This clone was found once. CDR3 DNA sequence: TGTGCCAGCAGCCTAGGCCTACACCCAACGGGTGAGCAGTTCTTC. Protein sequence: CASSLGLHPTGEQFF. The chain links TRBV11-3 to TRBJ2-1; D is undetermined. V was shortened by 5 bases and J by 9 bases, with 20 bases between the two germline ends. Germline values: CDR1 SGHNT, CDR2 YENEEA. The CDR3 consists of 15 residues.

This clone occurred once. This sequence joins TRBV6-4 and TRBJ2-1; no firm D call. Germline values: CDR1 MRHNA, CDR2 SNTAGT. Between the trimmed V and J ends, which lost 11 bases and 8 bases, there was a span of 16 bases. CDR3 length: 12 amino acids. The CDR3 nucleotides are TGTGCCCCCAAGCTATCGAACGATGAGCAGTTCTTC. It encodes CAPKLSNDEQFF.

The count of this clone is one. The rearrangement joins TRBV29-1 to TRBJ2-1, with 9 bases fitting TRBD2. The germline V gene has CDR1 SQVTM and CDR2 ANQGSEA. V dropped 2 bases and J dropped 0; count of bases not matched to a gene: 11. The CDR3 consists of 18 residues. The CDR3, as DNA: TGCAGCGTTGAATCTAGCGGGACAGTTCCCAGCTCCTACAATGAGCAGTTCTTC. Translating gives CSVESSGTVPSSYNEQFF.

The CDR3 nucleotides are TGTGCCAGCGGACTAGGTTTTCCCTACGAGCAGTACTTC. It translates to CASGLGFPYEQYF. The rearrangement joins TRBV28 to TRBJ2-7, with 7 nucleotides matching TRBD2. The CDR3 totals 13 residues. Germline loops: CDR1 MDHEN, CDR2 SYDVKM. V was pared by 8 bases and J by 2 bases, with 6 bases of the junction left unmatched.

This rearrangement joins TRBV28 to TRBJ2-7; D perhaps matches TRBD2 (5 bases). Per germline, CDR1 MDHEN and CDR2 SYDVKM. V lost 5 bases and J lost 0, with 8 bases in between. The CDR3 runs 13 residues. In DNA, the CDR3 is TGTGCCAGCAGTACTAGGGTCTCCTACGAGCAGTACTTC. Its protein product is CASSTRVSYEQYF.

This clone turned up a few times. The CDR3 DNA reads TGTGCCAGCAGTAGACAGTGGTCCCAAGAGACCCAGTACTTC. It specifies CASSRQWSQETQYF. This chain links TRBV6-5 with TRBJ2-5; tentative D call: TRBD1 (5 bases). The CDR3 runs 14 residues. In germline, CDR1 is MNHEY, CDR2 SVGAGI. Trimming took 5 bases from V and 1 from J, leaving 11 bases between them.

The chain uses TRBV3-1 (or the pseudogene TRBV3-2) and TRBJ1-4; 9 bases align to TRBD1. Germline trimming cut 4 bases from V and 4 bases from J; bases unmatched to any gene: 4. Per the germline V gene, CDR1 is LGHDT and CDR2 is YNNKEL (reference sequence). The CDR3 has 15 residues. This CDR3 is CASSPTGGFNEKLFF. CDR3 DNA: TGTGCCAGCAGCCCTACAGGGGGCTTTAATGAAAAACTGTTTTTT.

The chain uses TRBV21-1 and TRBJ2-1; no DNA check was done on the table's D call, TRBD1. TRBV21-1 is an annotated pseudogene. This CDR3 comprises 16 residues. This chain's CDR3 is CASSSTDRSEDNEQFF. The CDR3 DNA sequence: TGTGCCAGCAGCTCCACGGACAGGTCGGAGGACAATGAGCAGTTCTTC.

The V gene is TRBV4-3, the J gene TRBJ1-4; TRBD1 aligns across 8 bases. The CDR3 contains 15 residues. The V gene's germline CDR1 is LGHNA and CDR2 YSLEER. J gave up 7 bases and V 3 bases, and 7 bases lay outside the gene matches. CDR3 sequence (DNA): TGCGCCAGCAGCCACAGGCCGACAGGGGCTGAAAAACTGTTTTTT. Encoded protein: CASSHRPTGAEKLFF.

This clone was seen a few times. The chain recombines TRBV29-1 with TRBJ2-4; 13 bases are a match to TRBD2. Trimming at V came to 4 bases and at J to 3 bases, leaving 9 bases not matched to a gene. CDR1 and CDR2 from the germline V gene are SQVTM and ANQGSEA. The CDR3 has 17 residues. The CDR3 loop reads CSVGGTSGILGKNIQYF. The CDR3 nucleotides are TGCAGCGTTGGAGGGACTAGCGGGATTTTAGGCAAAAACATTCAGTACTTC.

This chain links TRBV7-2 with TRBJ1-5, with 7 bases that match TRBD1. The CDR3 runs to 15 residues. Per germline, CDR1 SGHTA and CDR2 FQGNSA. V lost 5 bases to trimming and J lost 0 bases; unmatched junction nucleotides: 4. CDR3 residues: CASSQTGYSNQPQHF. The CDR3, as DNA: TGTGCCAGCAGCCAGACAGGGTATAGCAATCAGCCCCAGCATTTT.

This rearrangement joins TRBV18 to TRBJ2-5; D perhaps matches TRBD2 (5 bases). V lost 5 bases, J lost 3 bases, and 10 bases lay in between. CDR3 size: 13 residues. Germline CDR1 reads KGHSH; CDR2 reads LQKENI. The CDR3 coding sequence is TGTGCCAGCTCAGCCCAGCGGAAAGAGACCCAGTACTTC. Amino acids: CASSAQRKETQYF.

The rearrangement uses TRBV19 and TRBJ1-5; 8 nucleotides agree with TRBD1. Per the germline V gene, CDR1 is LNHDA and CDR2 is SQIVND (reference sequence). Losses at the gene ends were 11 bases for V and 5 bases for J; bases not matched to a gene: 8. This CDR3 comprises 13 residues. The CDR3 reads CAGSQGADQPQHF. The CDR3 DNA is TGTGCCGGAAGTCAGGGGGCTGATCAGCCCCAGCATTTT.

This chain uses TRBV11-2 with TRBJ2-7; TRBD1 matches 8 bases. Germline CDR1 and CDR2: SGHAT and FQNNGV. This CDR3 is 15 amino acids long. With 2 bases clipped from V and 3 bases from J, the junction kept 6 bases outside the gene matches. In nucleotides, the CDR3 is TGTGCCAGCAGCTTACAGGGACAGGTCCTCTACGAGCAGTACTTC. Translation gives CASSLQGQVLYEQYF.

The rearrangement joins TRBV5-1 to TRBJ1-1, with D possibly matching TRBD1 (6 bases). Trimming took off 0 bases at V and 5 bases at J, with 14 bases between the two ends. In germline, CDR1 is SGHRS, CDR2 YFSETQ. This CDR3 region has 15 residues. The CDR3 nucleotides read TGCGCCAGCAGCTTGGCGCAGACTCAGGGGACTGAAGCTTTCTTT. Encoded protein: CASSLAQTQGTEAFF.

The V call is TRBV4-2, the J call TRBJ2-3; 8 bases are a match to TRBD2. The germline gives CDR1 LGHNA, CDR2 YNFKEQ. V was pared by 1 base and J by 4 bases, with 1 base of the junction left unmatched. CDR3 length equals 14 residues. CDR3 in DNA: TGTGCCAGCAGCCAAGGGCGGGAGGCAGATACGCAGTATTTT. This sequence encodes CASSQGREADTQYF.

The V call is TRBV5-6, the J call TRBJ1-4, with 7 bases that match TRBD1. The germline V gene encodes CDR1 SGHDT and CDR2 YYEEEE. The CDR3 extends over 16 amino acids. The junction had 11 bases not matched to a gene; V was cut back by 4 bases and J by 5 bases. CDR3 sequence reads: CASSLGGTELNEKLFF. The CDR3 region has the DNA TGTGCCAGCAGCCTAGGGGGGACAGAGTTGAATGAAAAACTGTTTTTT.